The clone carrying this T cell receptor (beta chain) was observed once. Method: immunoSEQ multiplex PCR; TCRdb's copy keeps in-frame clones and lacks some. The sample yields 13,000 or so clones, 80% to 95% seen once. This sample was included in a study of PD-1 blockade in classical Hodgkin lymphoma. Across the whole study: Patients were dosed intravenously with nivolumab at 3 mg/kg every 2 weeks.

The CDR3 covers 14 residues. The V gene's germline CDR1 is SNHLY and CDR2 FYNNEI. V lost 2 bases and J lost 5; bases outside the gene matches: 2. Patients all relapsed after autologous stem cell transplantation, and there was variation in brentuximab vedotin exposure. The material sequenced was peripheral blood mononuclear cells (PBMCs), taken at baseline. This sequence joins TRBV2 and TRBJ1-5; TRBD1 matches at 8 bases. This TCR came from a human donor with classical Hodgkin lymphoma. CDR3 coding DNA: TGTGCCAGCAGTGAACTCAGGGGGCATCAGCCCCAGCATTTT. This gives the protein CASSELRGHQPQHF.